The 17 T cell receptor beta chains reported below all come from one sample, sequenced in a study of CD8+CD57+ T cells in acquired aplastic anemia. Researchers used genomic DNA as the template to profile TCR beta VDJ and CDR3. Each CDR3 protein gets one entry after TCRdb re-called the reads with MiXCR. Of 270,000 or so distinct CDR3 sequences listed, 82% are singletons. CD8+CD57+ cell expansion had been shown by flow cytometry in patients chosen for sequencing. The specimen was sorted CD4+, CD8+, or CD8+CD57+ T cells (not recorded which) from PBMCs. Receptors were obtained from a human donor with aplastic anemia.

A remark on this clonotype: No conserved phenylalanine or tryptophan ends this CDR3, so it is likely a read error. Because the CDR3's place on the DNA is in doubt, the DNA is left out and the CDR3 is given as listed by TCRdb. The chain employs TRBV7-9 and TRBJ1-2. The germline CDR1 and CDR2 sequences are SEHNR and FQNEAQ (reference sequence). Counting both end residues, the CDR3 totals 11 amino acids. The CDR3 sequence is CASSFRRSWTC.

Worth noting for this clonotype: The junction and the germline gene differ at one end; a read error may be behind it. The chain carries TRBV11-1 and TRBJ1-1; 7 positions match TRBD1. Germline V gene data show CDR1 as SGHAT and CDR2 as FQDESV (reference sequence). This CDR3 is built from 17 residues. The CDR3 is CASSQGTVKGGNTEAFF. The CDR3 DNA sequence: TGCGCCAGCAGCCAAGGGACAGTAAAGGGAGGAAACACTGAAGCTTTCTTT. The whole variable domain, remainder taken from reference TRBV11-1 and TRBJ1-1, is EAEVAQSPRYKITEKSQAVAFWCDPISGHATLYWYRQILGQGPELLVQFQDESVVDDSQLPKDRFSAERLKGVDSTLKIQPAELGDSAMYLCASSQGTVKGGNTEAFFGQGTRLTVV.

J is TRBJ2-1 and V is TRBV9, with D possibly TRBD2 on 6 matching bases. V lost 5 bases, J lost 15 bases, and 21 bases lay in between. CDR3 length: 13 amino acids. Germline V CDR1 and CDR2: SGDLS, YYNGEE. This chain's CDR3 is CASSDGGSHKRFF. The CDR3 nucleotides are TGTGCCAGCAGTGATGGGGGGAGCCATAAGCGGTTCTTC.

Regarding this clonotype: It is likely a read error, because the conserved phenylalanine at the end of the CDR3 is missing. The DNA is omitted, as the CDR3 cannot be located on it reliably, and the CDR3 follows TCRdb's listing. The V gene is TRBV7-9, the J gene TRBJ2-3; TRBD1 is the table's D call, not checked against the DNA. In germline, CDR1 is SEHNR, CDR2 FQNEAQ (reference sequence). 13 amino acids form the CDR3, both terminal residues included. This CDR3 is CASSFLRRGAHDE.

A note on this clonotype: One junction end does not reproduce the germline sequence, and a read error may be involved. The V call is TRBV7-3, the J call TRBJ2-3; TRBD1 agrees at 8 bases. In germline, CDR1 is SGHTA, CDR2 FQGTGA. The CDR3 sequence is 14 residues long. DNA of the CDR3: TGTGCCAGCAGCCTAGTGACAGGGGCCAGGTCAGATACGTTT. Translation gives CASSLVTGARSDTF.

The DNA for the CDR3 is TGCGCCAGCAGCCCCAAGCCCCGTGATGATACGCAGTATTTT. As protein: CASSPKPRDDTQYF. The chain joins TRBV5-1 to TRBJ2-3; no firm D call. This CDR3 contains 14 residues. Germline lookup yields CDR1 SGHRS and CDR2 YFSETQ. V shed 4 bases and J shed 6 bases, with 15 bases lying between them.

This clonotype came up a few times. The chain joins TRBV19 to TRBJ2-1, with 11 bases identical to TRBD2. Germline V gives CDR1 LNHDA, CDR2 SQIVND (reference sequence). The CDR3 length is 13 residues. The J segment lost 6 bases and the V segment lost 10 bases, leaving 5 bases of the junction unmatched. CDR3 DNA: TGTGCCACTGGACTAGCGGGCCTCAATGAGCAGTTCTTC. This sequence encodes CATGLAGLNEQFF.

The chain combines TRBV11-1 with TRBJ2-5; D is ambiguous. The length of the CDR3 is 12 residues. Germline V gene lookup returns CDR1 SGHAT and CDR2 FQDESV (reference sequence). The V end lost 4 bases, the J end lost 7 bases, and 10 bases lay between the germline ends. In DNA, the CDR3 is TGTGCCAGCAGCTCCTATCAAACGACCCAGTACTTC. Translated, it gives CASSSYQTTQYF.

Ten or more counts support this clonotype. The chain combines TRBV7-9 with TRBJ2-3, with 9 positions matching TRBD2. CDR1 is SEHNR, CDR2 FQNEAQ, per germline (reference sequence). This CDR3 has 14 amino acids. Trimming cost V 4 bases and J 2 bases; bases outside gene matches: 1. The CDR3: CASSSGLATDTQYF. The DNA of the CDR3 is TGTGCCAGCAGCTCGGGACTAGCCACAGATACGCAGTATTTT.

A word on this clonotype: The DNA is omitted, as the CDR3 cannot be located on it reliably, and the CDR3 follows TCRdb's listing. This chain joins TRBV7-2 and TRBJ2-7; TRBD1 is the table's D call and was not checked against the DNA. A total of 15 residues make up the CDR3, ends included. Germline loops: CDR1 SGHTA, CDR2 FQGNSA. CDR3 in amino acids: CASSLRGGAQYVGYV.

The V call is TRBV5-1, the J call TRBJ1-2; 7 bases map to TRBD1. The trim removed 4 bases at V and 3 bases at J, leaving 9 bases unmatched. The CDR3 loop spans 15 amino acids. CDR1 and CDR2 (germline): SGHRS, YFSETQ. The CDR3, as DNA: TGCGCCAGCAGCGGGACAGCCCTTGCCTACTATGGCTACACCTTC. It codes for CASSGTALAYYGYTF.

On this clonotype itself: An end of the junction differs from the germline gene, which may be a read error. The chain combines TRBV2 with TRBJ2-1, with D tentatively TRBD1 or TRBD2 (5 bases each). The germline gives CDR1 SNHLY, CDR2 FYNNEI. This CDR3 is built from 13 residues. CDR3 residues: CASGDGPTDTQFF. CDR3 bases: TGTGCCAGCGGGGACGGTCCCACCGATACGCAGTTCTTT.

V gene TRBV7-9 combines with J gene TRBJ1-1; D is perhaps TRBD1 (5 bases). Germline lookup yields CDR1 SEHNR and CDR2 FQNEAQ (reference sequence). This CDR3 spans 15 amino acids. V was cut by 3 bases and J by 14 bases, with 25 bases left in between. In nucleotides, the CDR3 is TGTGCCAGCAGCTTGCAGAGGGGCGGGCTCATATATGGCTTCTTT. This encodes CASSLQRGGLIYGFF. Filled out from reference TRBV7-9 and TRBJ1-1, the complete variable domain reads DTGVSQNPRHKITKRGQNVTFRCDPISEHNRLYWYRQTLGQGPEFLTYFQNEAQLEKSRLLSDRFSAERPKGSFSTLEIQRTEQGDSAMYLCASSLQRGGLIYGFFGQGTRLTVV.

The chain is built from TRBV7-8 and TRBJ2-5; the D gene is possibly TRBD2 (5 bases). The CDR3 is made up of 14 amino acids. Germline CDR1 and CDR2: SGHVS and FQNEAQ. Trimming took 0 bases from V and 8 from J, leaving 13 bases between them. The CDR3 is CASSLAGPGSTQYF. The CDR3 bases are TGTGCCAGCAGCTTAGCGGGCCCGGGGAGTACCCAGTACTTC.

Comment on this clonotype: Because it lacks the conserved phenylalanine or tryptophan at the end, this CDR3 is likely a read error. The chain has TRBV2 and TRBJ2-3; possibly TRBD2 for D (6 bases). Germline V CDR1 and CDR2: SNHLY, FYNNEI. This CDR3 comprises 14 residues. The CDR3 protein is CASSEAGGPDKQYL. The CDR3 DNA is TGTGCCAGCAGTGAAGCGGGAGGTCCTGATAAGCAGTATTTG.

Written as DNA, the CDR3 is TGTGCCAGCAGCTTACAGCGAGGCCCCGATACGCAGTACTACGAGCAGTACGTC. It specifies CASSLQRGPDTQYYEQYV. The chain has TRBV7-8 and TRBJ2-7; no reliable D call. This CDR3 spans 18 amino acids. V was pared by 2 bases and J by 3 bases, with 23 bases between. Looked up from germline, CDR1 is SGHVS and CDR2 is FQNEAQ.

As regards this clonotype: The conserved phenylalanine or tryptophan normally closing the CDR3 is absent here, so this likely arose from a read error. Because the CDR3's place on the DNA is in doubt, the DNA is left out and the CDR3 is given as listed by TCRdb. This chain uses TRBV9 with TRBJ2-4; the table names TRBD1, a call not compared with the DNA. The CDR3 comprises 12 residues, both ends counted. Germline loops: CDR1 SGDLS, CDR2 YYNGEE. CDR3 protein: CASSVGGNITYT.